Each of the 17 T cell receptor beta chains below was sequenced from the same sample in a study of T-cell reconstitution after alpha-beta-depleted transplantation in children. Using unique molecular identifiers, the investigators prepared the TCRbeta library. TCRdb re-called the PCR reads through MiXCR, storing one row per CDR3 protein. The sample shows 250,000 to 300,000 distinct CDR3 sequences, 10% of them seen only once. Sequencing was performed on PBMCs, taken before TCRalphabeta/CD19-depleted stem cell transplant. The receptors derive from a boy under two years old with acute myeloid leukemia, due to receive a stem cell transplant.

The chain joins TRBV20-1 to TRBJ2-3, with TRBD2 matching over 7 bases. With V trimmed by 3 bases and J by 1 base, 4 bases remained unmatched. Germline V gives CDR1 DFQATT, CDR2 SNEGSKA (reference sequence). The CDR3 extends over 14 amino acids. CDR3 sequence (DNA): TGCAGTGCTAGTTTCAGCGGGGGCACAGATACGCAGTATTTT. Translating it yields CSASFSGGTDTQYF.

The table lists this clonotype with many counts. The chain recombines TRBV29-1 with TRBJ2-1, with 13 nucleotides matching TRBD2. Germline V lookup: CDR1 SQVTM, CDR2 ANQGSEA. The length of the CDR3 is 14 residues. J lost 8 bases, V lost 5 bases, and 6 bases had no gene match. CDR3 protein: CSVFTSGRGDEQFF. CDR3 nucleotide sequence: TGCAGCGTTTTTACTAGCGGGAGGGGCGATGAGCAGTTCTTC.

This clonotype was recorded at least ten times. The rearrangement uses TRBV28 and TRBJ2-1, with 7 nucleotides matching TRBD2. This CDR3 comprises 14 residues. The germline CDR1 and CDR2 sequences are MDHEN and SYDVKM. V dropped 6 bases and J dropped 4; count of bases not matched to a gene: 6. The CDR3: CASRTSLIYNEQFF. Written as DNA, the CDR3 is TGTGCCAGCAGGACTAGCTTAATTTACAATGAGCAGTTCTTC. The whole variable domain, filled in from reference TRBV28 and TRBJ2-1, reads DVKVTQSSRYLVKRTGEKVFLECVQDMDHENMFWYRQDPGLGLRLIYFSYDVKMKEKGDIPEGYSVSREKKERFSLILESASTNQTSMYLCASRTSLIYNEQFFGPGTRLTVL.

This clonotype was found many times. V and J are TRBV7-2 and TRBJ2-3; 15 nucleotides line up with TRBD2. The CDR3 extends over 16 amino acids. With V trimmed by 6 bases and J by 6 bases, 7 bases remained unmatched. Germline loops: CDR1 SGHTA, CDR2 FQGNSA. In DNA, the CDR3 is TGTGCCAGCAGTCCCGGACTAGCGGGAGGGACTGATACGCAGTATTTT. This gives the protein CASSPGLAGGTDTQYF.

This clonotype was counted at least ten times. The chain carries TRBV20-1 and TRBJ1-1; D is unclear. V lost 1 base and J 1 base, leaving 4 bases between the germline ends. The CDR3 contains 12 residues. Germline V CDR1 and CDR2: DFQATT, SNEGSKA (reference sequence). CDR3 nucleotides: TGCAGTGCTAGAGTAGCGAACACTGAAGCTTTCTTT. It codes for CSARVANTEAFF.

This clonotype occurred many times. The chain joins TRBV28 to TRBJ1-6; possibly TRBD1 for D (5 bases). Germline V CDR1 and CDR2: MDHEN, SYDVKM. There are 17 residues in the CDR3. V dropped 2 bases and J dropped 7 bases, with 18 bases sitting between them. The DNA for the CDR3 is TGTGCCAGCAGTTTACCGCCCCCTGAGGGGTTAAATTCACCCCTCCACTTT. It specifies CASSLPPPEGLNSPLHF.

This clonotype was counted ten times or more. The V gene is TRBV3-1, the J gene TRBJ1-2; D unclear. Trimming cost V 2 bases and J 1 base, with 2 bases left between them. Germline assignment: CDR1 LGHDT and CDR2 YNNKEL (reference sequence). CDR3 size: 12 residues. CDR3 loop: CASSQINYGYTF. The CDR3 bases are TGTGCCAGCAGCCAAATTAACTATGGCTACACCTTC.

This clonotype showed up many times. The chain is built from TRBV5-1 and TRBJ1-2; D may be TRBD1 (6 bases). The CDR3 runs 13 residues. CDR1 SGHRS and CDR2 YFSETQ come from the germline V gene. Trimming shortened V by 4 bases and J by 7 bases, and 14 bases separated the two germline ends. CDR3 region: CASSREGEGGYTF. The CDR3 DNA follows: TGCGCCAGCAGCCGCGAGGGGGAAGGTGGCTACACCTTC.

In the case of this clonotype: An end of the junction does not agree with germline; a read error may underlie this. The chain links TRBV12-3 or TRBV12-4 to TRBJ2-7; TRBD2 is a possible D gene (5 bases). This CDR3 has 13 residues. CDR3 loop: CASSLAGVYQQNF. The CDR3 region has the DNA TGTGCCAGCAGTTTAGCGGGAGTTTACCAGCAGAACTTC.

In the case of this clonotype: It may be a read error: a sequence one base away is much more abundant. The J gene is TRBJ2-2, the V gene TRBV12-5, with D unclear. V shed 3 bases and J shed 6 bases, with 8 bases lying between them. CDR3 size: 13 residues. The germline gives CDR1 LGHNT, CDR2 FRNRAP. CDR3 in DNA: TGTGCTAGTGGTTTCCAAGAATCCGGGGAGCTGTTTTTT. Residues: CASGFQESGELFF.

This clonotype was seen at least ten times. The rearrangement joins TRBV10-3 to TRBJ2-5; the match to TRBD2 covers 9 bases. With 2 bases clipped from V and 5 bases from J, the junction kept 12 bases outside the gene matches. The CDR3 is made up of 17 amino acids. CDR1 ENHRY and CDR2 SYGVKD come from the germline V gene. For the CDR3, the DNA is TGTGCCATCAGTGAGAGCTTAACCGGGACTAGCTGGGAGACCCAGTACTTC. This encodes CAISESLTGTSWETQYF.

This clonotype was detected many times. Here the CDR3 reads CASSEGRLAGSISYEQYF. As DNA, the CDR3 is TGCGCCAGCAGCGAGGGCCGACTAGCGGGTTCTATATCCTACGAGCAGTACTTC. The J gene is TRBJ2-7, the V gene TRBV5-1, with 10 bases lining up with TRBD2. Trimming cost V 4 bases and J 1 base; bases outside gene matches: 14. The germline V gene encodes CDR1 SGHRS and CDR2 YFSETQ. The length of the CDR3 is 18 residues.

This clonotype was seen repeatedly, ten times or more. The chain uses TRBV7-2 and TRBJ2-3; tentative D call: TRBD2 (5 bases). The CDR3 has 15 residues. Trimming stripped 4 bases from V and 7 bases from J, with 18 bases between. Germline V gene lookup returns CDR1 SGHTA and CDR2 FQGNSA. The CDR3: CASSSWHEGTYTQYF. The CDR3 DNA sequence: TGTGCCAGCAGCTCCTGGCACGAGGGCACGTATACGCAGTATTTT.

This clonotype showed up just a few times. The rearrangement uses TRBV10-3 and TRBJ1-5; 9 positions match TRBD1. V was pared by 5 bases and J by 7 bases, with 3 bases of the junction left unmatched. The CDR3 sequence is 13 residues long. Germline V lookup: CDR1 ENHRY, CDR2 SYGVKD. CDR3 protein: CAISITGGQPQHF. DNA of the CDR3: TGTGCCATCAGTATAACAGGGGGCCAGCCCCAGCATTTT.

The rearrangement uses TRBV19 and TRBJ1-5; D perhaps matches TRBD1 (5 bases). The V and J ends lost 2 bases and 11 bases respectively, with 10 bases between them. The CDR3 is 12 amino acids. CDR1 is LNHDA and CDR2 is SQIVND in the germline V gene (reference sequence). CDR3 loop: CASSIWAGTQHF. In DNA form, the CDR3 reads TGTGCCAGTAGTATATGGGCAGGGACCCAGCATTTT.

This clonotype came up a few times. The chain is built from TRBV4-3 and TRBJ1-2; D is uncertain. This CDR3 is built from 14 residues. Germline-derived CDR1 and CDR2 are LGHNA and YSLEER. Trimming left V 1 base short and J 1 base short, with 7 bases between. CDR3 coding DNA: TGCGCCAGCAGCCAAGGGTACAGTAACTATGGCTACACCTTC. It translates to CASSQGYSNYGYTF.

This clonotype was counted at least ten times. The chain has TRBV12-3 or TRBV12-4 and TRBJ1-2, with a weak D call TRBD1 (6 bases). With 5 bases removed from V and 8 bases from J, the gap between germline ends came to 21 bases. The CDR3 has 15 residues. This CDR3 is CASSPPGGWAIGYTF. The DNA for the CDR3 is TGTGCCAGCAGTCCCCCCGGGGGCTGGGCTATCGGCTACACCTTC.